These T cell receptor beta chains were read from a single sample in a study of OX40 agonist ivuxolimab in advanced cancers. TCRdb's copy holds only in-frame clones and misses some; the assay was immunoSEQ multiplex PCR. The top ten hold roughly 1.5% of the sample, which has some 98,000 clones, approximately 83% seen once. Sequences were derived from CD4+ or CD8+ T cells sorted from blood, sampled in a trial of the OX40 agonist ivuxolimab. The receptors come from an adult with an advanced solid tumor such as melanoma, head and neck, liver or kidney cancer. The CDR3 runs from the conserved cysteine through the conserved F or W.

J,V,CDR3
TRBJ2-7,TRBV28,CASSLESYEQYF
TRBJ1-3,TRBV15,CATSRDRRISGNTIYF
TRBJ1-2,TRBV6-5,CASKGYGYTF
TRBJ1-3,TRBV19,CASRSHRPVLSGNTIYF
TRBJ1-2,TRBV29-1,CSASAGTGPLGGGYTF
TRBJ2-7,TRBV18,CASSQERGYYEQYF
TRBJ2-3,TRBV1,CTSGQRITDTQYF
TRBJ1-2,TRBV2,CASSLGANYGYTF
TRBJ1-2,TRBV28,CASSLVGGDYGYTF
TRBJ1-1,TRBV5-1,CASSLGQRDTEAFF
TRBJ2-7,TRBV5-6,CASSLPAGDKGSSYEQYF
TRBJ1-2,TRBV10-3,CAISESGRNYGYTF
TRBJ1-6,TRBV5-1,CASSPPGDSPLHF
TRBJ1-2,TRBV6-6,CASSYSQGANGYTF
TRBJ2-5,TRBV5-1,CASSPGTSGLETQYF
TRBJ2-7,TRBV7-6,CASSLGFGGTPPYEQYF
TRBJ2-7,TRBV10-3,CAIRGGTDEQYF
TRBJ2-3,TRBV21-1,CASSTLGTLGSDTQYF
TRBJ1-2,TRBV11-2,CASSLSGGGNYGYTF
TRBJ2-7,TRBV11-2,CASSFRGTGFKQYF
TRBJ2-3,TRBV10-3,CAISESSHPSGAFTDTQYF
TRBJ2-4,TRBV27,CASMPQGTKNIQYF
TRBJ2-7,TRBV15,CATSRGSRGAYEQYF
TRBJ1-2,TRBV6-1,CASSEALGQRVGYTF
TRBJ2-5,TRBV7-2,CASSLHRETQYF
TRBJ2-1,TRBV19,CASSPLGPSLGNEQFF
TRBJ2-7,TRBV7-2,CASSSGLFPYEQYF
TRBJ2-7,TRBV6-5,CASSGGTGSYEQYF
TRBJ2-7,TRBV25-1,CASSGTAYEQYF
TRBJ2-2,TRBV19,CASSSGLLGFGTGELFF
TRBJ1-2,TRBV4-2,CASSPPVPNYGYTF
TRBJ2-1,TRBV9,CASSVGASGVYNEQFF
TRBJ2-7,TRBV4-3,CASSRTGQGPSYEQYF
TRBJ1-1,TRBV6-5,CASSPYDLPLGAFF
TRBJ2-7,TRBV4-2,CASSQGRTISSYEQYF
TRBJ1-5,TRBV28,CASSLWSPRHYSNQPQHF
TRBJ2-2,TRBV19,CASSRTGTGITGELFF
TRBJ2-5,TRBV5-6,CASSPGLGLAEETQYF
TRBJ1-3,TRBV28,CASSPRGGPGNTIYF
TRBJ1-1,TRBV7-3,CASRSTGENTEAFF
TRBJ2-3,TRBV7-3,CASSAPSSDTQYF
TRBJ2-3,TRBV2,CASSEAGDPTDTQYF
TRBJ2-1,TRBV7-3,CASSLTGTYNEQFF
TRBJ2-5,TRBV5-6,CASSPNGGASQETQYF
TRBJ2-6,TRBV7-3,CASTDAGSGSVLTF